Listed below are T cell receptor beta chains from one sample, sequenced in a study of post-analysis software for immune sequencing data. TCRdb ran MiXCR on the PCR reads and lists one entry per CDR3 protein. The sample carries about half a million distinct CDR3 sequences, 30% to 40% recorded once. Input material: blood. The receptors derive from a girl aged 2-17 years with multiple sclerosis. Both conserved end residues are part of each CDR3. The D gene is left open where the match is weak. Clone size, where shown, is once, few, many, or a class for clones that have expanded.

j_call clone_size v_call d_call cdr3_aa cdr3_nt
TRBJ2-1 few TRBV10-3 TRBD2 CAIRGGNEQFF TGTGCCATCCGGGGGGGAAATGAGCAGTTCTTC
TRBJ2-7 once TRBV6-6 NA CASSLHLDYEQYF TGTGCCAGCAGTTTACACTTGGATTACGAGCAGTACTTC
TRBJ2-5 few TRBV12-3/TRBV12-4 NA CASSSGAGTSRQTQYF TGTGCCAGCAGTTCGGGAGCCGGGACTTCGAGGCAGACCCAGTACTTC
TRBJ1-2 NA TRBV7-9 NA CASSPPAGEGTHCGYTF TGTGCCAGCAGCCCCCCGGCGGGGGAAGGGACCCACTGTGGCTACACCTTC
TRBJ2-7 few TRBV10-2 TRBD1 CATKDRGSSYEQYF TGCGCCACCAAGGACAGGGGAAGCTCCTACGAGCAGTACTTC
TRBJ2-1 NA TRBV6-6 NA CASSPDPYGETQFF TGTGCCAGCAGTCCAGACCCTTATGGAGAGACCCAGTTCTTC
TRBJ2-5 many TRBV5-1 NA CASSFIREETQYF TGCGCCAGCAGCTTTATCCGGGAAGAGACCCAGTACTTC
TRBJ2-3 few TRBV11-2 NA CASSLQGRSTDTQYF TGTGCCAGCAGCTTGCAGGGGCGAAGCACAGATACGCAGTATTTT
TRBJ1-1 NA TRBV6-5 NA CASSLGKGLATEAFF TGTGCCAGCAGCCTCGGGAAAGGTTTGGCCACTGAAGCTTTCTTT
TRBJ1-5 few TRBV19 TRBD1 CASGTGAGQPQHF TGTGCAAGTGGGACAGGGGCCGGACAGCCCCAGCATTTT
TRBJ1-2 NA TRBV9 TRBD1 CASSALRTGQGYTF TGTGCCAGCAGCGCCCTCCGGACAGGGCAAGGCTACACCTTC
TRBJ2-5 NA TRBV12-3/TRBV12-4 TRBD2 CASSLDRLAESQETQYF TGTGCCAGCAGTTTAGATCGGCTAGCGGAATCTCAAGAGACCCAGTACTTC
TRBJ2-3 few TRBV5-6 NA CASSLTGSGDTQYF TGTGCCAGCAGCTTGACAGGATCTGGAGATACGCAGTATTTT
TRBJ1-5 NA TRBV6-1 TRBD1 CASERDRVQPQHF TGTGCCAGCGAGAGGGACAGGGTTCAGCCCCAGCATTTT
TRBJ2-1 few TRBV5-5 NA CASSWGWGEQFF TGTGCCAGCAGCTGGGGTTGGGGTGAGCAGTTCTTC
TRBJ1-1 few TRBV25-1 TRBD1 CASSERGLTEAFF TGTGCCAGCAGTGAAAGGGGGCTGACTGAAGCTTTCTTT
TRBJ2-3 few TRBV5-1 NA CASSGDLDGTTDTQYF TGCGCCAGCAGCGGGGACTTGGACGGAACCACAGATACGCAGTATTTT
TRBJ1-1 many TRBV6-5 TRBD1 CASSSGTGKPEAFF TGTGCCAGCAGTTCCGGGACAGGGAAGCCTGAAGCTTTCTTT
TRBJ2-3 few TRBV9 NA CASSVAGVGVGTDTQYF TGTGCCAGCAGCGTAGCGGGGGTTGGAGTCGGCACAGATACGCAGTATTTT
TRBJ2-7 many TRBV5-1 NA CASSWTVGGTSTYEQYF TGCGCCAGCAGCTGGACTGTGGGGGGGACAAGCACCTACGAGCAGTACTTC
TRBJ1-2 NA TRBV28 NA CASNNAGGYTF TGTGCCAGTAATAACGCCGGAGGCTACACCTTC
TRBJ1-1 NA TRBV29-1 NA CSASPREADTEAFF TGCAGCGCATCCCCTAGGGAGGCGGACACTGAAGCTTTCTTT
TRBJ1-1 few TRBV6-5 TRBD1 CASSPKQGHPGTFF TGTGCCAGCAGTCCAAAACAGGGGCACCCCGGGACTTTCTTT
TRBJ2-1 few TRBV29-1 NA CSVEGSDGYNEQFF TGCAGCGTTGAAGGTAGCGACGGGTACAATGAGCAGTTCTTC
TRBJ2-3 few TRBV20-1 NA CSAHRTDTQYF TGCAGTGCCCACCGCACAGATACGCAGTATTTT
TRBJ2-5 few TRBV7-3 NA CASSSGQWSTQYF TGTGCCAGCAGCTCCGGACAGTGGTCGACCCAGTACTTC
TRBJ2-1 few TRBV6-2/TRBV6-3 NA CASNLYGNFNEQFF TGTGCCAGCAACTTGTACGGCAATTTCAATGAGCAGTTCTTC
TRBJ1-5 once TRBV6-6 TRBD1 CASSLDRGPSGNQPQHF TGTGCCAGCAGTCTCGACAGGGGCCCTTCGGGCAATCAGCCCCAGCATTTT
TRBJ2-3 few TRBV6-1 NA CASSVSGTLGDTQYF TGTGCCAGCAGTGTCTCCGGGACACTTGGAGATACGCAGTATTTT
TRBJ2-1 NA TRBV11-2 NA CASSLDGGTEFF TGTGCCAGCAGCTTAGATGGGGGGACCGAGTTCTTC
TRBJ2-5 NA TRBV6-1 TRBD1 CASSELQGGFGETQYF TGTGCCAGCAGTGAACTACAGGGGGGATTTGGGGAGACCCAGTACTTC
TRBJ1-2 NA TRBV20-1 NA CSARLEGGNDGYTF TGCAGTGCTAGGCTGGAGGGGGGTAACGATGGCTACACCTTC
TRBJ2-3 NA TRBV10-1 TRBD2 CASSEGAGGTDTQYF TGCGCCAGCAGTGAGGGCGCGGGGGGGACGGATACGCAGTATTTT
TRBJ1-1 few TRBV10-3 NA CAVGGNTEAFF TGTGCCGTCGGGGGGAACACTGAAGCTTTCTTT
TRBJ1-2 NA TRBV7-9 NA CASSLGAGSNYGYTF TGTGCCAGCAGCTTAGGTGCAGGGTCTAACTATGGCTACACCTTC
TRBJ2-1 few TRBV12-3/TRBV12-4 TRBD2 CASSLVGGGLAGVEQFF TGTGCCAGCAGTTTAGTAGGGGGGGGACTAGCGGGGGTTGAGCAGTTCTTC
TRBJ2-1 once TRBV3-1 TRBD1 CASSRSGQGANEQFF TGTGCCAGCAGTCGATCGGGACAGGGGGCCAATGAGCAGTTCTTC
TRBJ1-4 few TRBV28 NA CASSLGGEEEKLFF TGTGCCAGCAGTTTAGGGGGAGAGGAGGAAAAACTGTTTTTT
TRBJ2-5 many TRBV5-1 NA CASSLTGLGETQYF TGCGCCAGCAGCTTGACAGGTCTCGGGGAGACCCAGTACTTC
TRBJ2-1 NA TRBV6-2/TRBV6-3 NA CASSYSRLRRGLYNEQFF TGTGCCAGCAGTTACTCGAGGCTCAGACGGGGGCTTTACAATGAGCAGTTCTTC
TRBJ2-3 NA TRBV28 TRBD1 CASSFNSRDRGDSTDKQYF TGTGCCAGCAGTTTTAACTCTCGAGACAGGGGGGATAGCACAGATAAGCAGTATTTT
TRBJ1-1 few TRBV29-1 NA CSVGTYYTEAFF TGCAGCGTTGGGACATATTACACTGAAGCTTTCTTT
TRBJ2-3 many TRBV29-1 TRBD1 CSAGQGAGTDTQYF TGCAGCGCCGGACAGGGGGCAGGCACAGATACGCAGTATTTT
TRBJ2-1 NA TRBV10-3 TRBD2 CAIRGGTGYNEQFF TGTGCCATCAGGGGGGGGACGGGTTACAATGAGCAGTTCTTC
TRBJ2-3 NA TRBV5-1 TRBD1 CASSAYRGRSTDTQYF TGCGCCAGCAGCGCTTACAGGGGGCGAAGCACAGATACGCAGTATTTT
TRBJ2-1 NA TRBV11-2 NA CAGSSRGGRRPLISVGNEQFF TGTGCCGGCAGCTCCCGGGGTGGCAGGAGGCCCCTAATTTCAGTGGGCAATGAGCAGTTCTTC
TRBJ1-2 NA TRBV29-1 NA CSVEVPGGGYTF TGCAGCGTTGAAGTCCCAGGCGGTGGCTACACCTTC
TRBJ2-5 few TRBV5-5 NA CASSRDPGIETQYF TGTGCCAGCAGCAGGGACCCCGGGATTGAGACCCAGTACTTC
TRBJ2-1 few TRBV5-1 NA CASSPGGVSEDEQFF TGCGCCAGCAGCCCTGGCGGTGTTAGCGAGGATGAGCAGTTCTTC
TRBJ1-4 few TRBV7-9 NA CASSHKGSSTNEKLFF TGTGCCAGCAGCCACAAAGGGAGTTCAACTAATGAAAAACTGTTTTTT
TRBJ2-3 NA TRBV10-1 NA CASSYGGGTDTQYF TGTGCCAGCAGTTACGGGGGAGGCACAGATACGCAGTATTTT
TRBJ2-7 once TRBV7-6 TRBD2 CASSLVPGGSHEQYF TGTGCCAGCAGCTTAGTCCCGGGGGGTTCCCACGAGCAGTACTTC
TRBJ1-2 NA TRBV6-5 NA CATQRPRGLGYTF TGTGCCACCCAGCGTCCCCGAGGGCTTGGCTACACCTTC